This T cell receptor beta chain was documented in a study of T cell responses to AZD1222 COVID-19 vaccine. TCRdb's copy holds only in-frame clones and misses some; the assay was immunoSEQ multiplex PCR. The repertoire holds around 170,000 clones, with around 88% as singletons. A note on this clone: Its antigen remains unknown.

V trimming: 6 bases; J trimming: 3 bases; junction bases outside the gene matches: 6. CDR1 is MNHEY and CDR2 is SVGAGI in the germline V gene. The CDR3 runs 14 residues. Doses given second, at about 4 or about 12 weeks, were pooled. General study results and limits: The span of vaccine-associated CD4 TCRs extended across spike, with dominance at 160-218 and 743-854. Sampled repertoires all dated from after the peak T cell response. Spike-specific TCR breadth and depth were elevated following two AZD1222 doses.

The rearrangement joins TRBV6-5 to TRBJ1-1, with TRBD1 identical over 8 bases. The TCR was taken from an adult who received the AZD1222 COVID-19 vaccine. The source was peripheral blood, collected 28 days after the second AZD1222 dose. CDR3 coding DNA: TGTGCCAGCAGGACAGGGGAGGGTTACACTGAAGCTTTCTTT. This gives the protein CASRTGEGYTEAFF.